This entry lists 31 T cell receptor beta chains sequenced from one sample in a study of shared clonotypes between healthy human individuals. Sequenced by immunoSEQ multiplex PCR; TCRdb stores in-frame clones only, minus some. The data hold 2 million to 2.5 million clones, with roughly 93% observed a single time. What was sequenced was naive CD4+ T cells from PBMCs. As to subset: CD45RA+ positively selected. These receptors all come from a man in his late teens or twenties in good health. Some clones in this sample may be carry-over from other donors' samples.

This clone was observed a single time. This sequence joins TRBV6-1 and TRBJ1-2; a weak D match, TRBD1 (5 bases). Germline V gene data show CDR1 as MNHNS and CDR2 as SASEGT. The CDR3 contains 13 residues. With 3 bases removed from V and 4 bases from J, the gap between germline ends came to 9 bases. CDR3 loop: CASSEPGAYGYTF. The DNA of the CDR3 is TGTGCCAGCAGTGAGCCTGGGGCCTATGGCTACACCTTC.

CDR3 region: CASSWTGYRGGNQPQHF. CDR3 in DNA: TGTGCCAGCAGTTGGACAGGGTACCGAGGAGGCAATCAGCCCCAGCATTTT. This sequence joins TRBV28 and TRBJ1-5; the match to TRBD1 covers 8 bases. Germline CDR1 MDHEN, CDR2 SYDVKM. The trim removed 4 bases at V and 2 bases at J, leaving 10 bases unmatched. The CDR3 sequence is 17 residues long.

This clone was seen only once. J is TRBJ2-1 and V is TRBV7-3; D perhaps matches TRBD2 (7 bases). The CDR3 loop spans 15 amino acids. Trimming left V 1 base short and J 7 bases short, with 14 bases between. Looked up from germline, CDR1 is SGHTA and CDR2 is FQGTGA. This chain's CDR3 is CASSLKGGGRNEQFF. The DNA of the CDR3 is TGTGCCAGCAGCTTAAAAGGGGGAGGGAGGAATGAGCAGTTCTTC.

The chain has TRBV10-3 and TRBJ2-3; no firm D call. CDR3 size: 16 residues. Germline V gene sequence: CDR1 ENHRY, CDR2 SYGVKD. V lost 3 bases, J lost 0 bases, and 13 bases lay in between. The CDR3 region is CAISDPRTVSTDTQYF. CDR3 nucleotides: TGTGCCATCAGTGACCCACGGACGGTAAGCACAGATACGCAGTATTTT.

This chain uses TRBV11-2 with TRBJ2-5; 12 bases line up with TRBD2. The end of the DNA aligns better with TRBJ2-7, so the J call may be wrong. From germline, CDR1 is SGHAT and CDR2 FQNNGV. The CDR3 consists of 15 residues. CDR3 sequence: CASSSLAGGLYEQYF. CDR3 DNA: TGTGCCAGCAGCTCCCTAGCGGGAGGGCTTTACGAGCAGTACTTC.

The chain employs TRBV10-3 and TRBJ1-5, with D possibly matching TRBD1 (6 bases). This CDR3 contains 14 residues. Germline V gene data show CDR1 as ENHRY and CDR2 as SYGVKD. Trimming stripped 6 bases from V and 1 base from J, with 10 bases between. For the CDR3, the DNA is TGTGCCATCAGGGAAACAGGGAGCAATCAGCCCCAGCATTTT. It is translated as CAIRETGSNQPQHF.

The rearrangement joins TRBV28 to TRBJ2-1; a weak D match, TRBD1 (6 bases). The CDR3 has 15 amino acids. Germline V lookup: CDR1 MDHEN, CDR2 SYDVKM. With 4 bases removed from V and 9 bases from J, the gap between germline ends came to 19 bases. The CDR3 DNA reads TGTGCCAGCAGTTACCCCTCCCCAGGGACAAGTGAGCAGTTCTTC. Translating it yields CASSYPSPGTSEQFF.

This chain connects TRBV11-2 to TRBJ2-2; D gene uncertain. V lost 5 bases to trimming and J lost 3 bases, with 10 bases between them. This CDR3 is built from 14 residues. Germline V gene sequence: CDR1 SGHAT, CDR2 FQNNGV. Here the CDR3 reads CASSPGPDTGELFF. CDR3 DNA: TGTGCCAGCAGCCCCGGACCAGACACCGGGGAGCTGTTTTTT. Complete variable domain (other parts from reference TRBV11-2 and TRBJ2-2): EAGVAQSPRYKIIEKRQSVAFWCNPISGHATLYWYQQILGQGPKLLIQFQNNGVVDDSQLPKDRFSAERLKGVDSTLKIQPAKLEDSAVYLCASSPGPDTGELFFGEGSRLTVL.

The chain has TRBV21-1 and TRBJ2-7; the table calls TRBD2, which could not be checked here. TRBV21-1 is reported as a pseudogene. The CDR3 extends over 11 amino acids. The CDR3 nucleotides are TGTGCCAGCAGCAAAGGGCTAGCGGGAGAGTTC. This sequence encodes CASSKGLAGEF.

V gene TRBV5-1 combines with J gene TRBJ2-7; 7 positions match TRBD2. This CDR3 is built from 15 residues. In germline, CDR1 is SGHRS, CDR2 YFSETQ. Germline trimming cut 4 bases from V and 3 bases from J; bases unmatched to any gene: 10. This CDR3 is CASSGEAGSLYEQYF. CDR3 coding DNA: TGCGCCAGCAGCGGGGAAGCGGGATCCCTCTACGAGCAGTACTTC.

V gene TRBV7-6 combines with J gene TRBJ2-3; TRBD2 matches 7 bases. The length of the CDR3 is 15 residues. The germline V gene encodes CDR1 SGHVS and CDR2 FNYEAQ. After removal of 5 bases from V and 3 bases from J, the junction contained 8 bases not matched to a gene. The CDR3 loop reads CASSPLGGGTDTQYF. In nucleotides, the CDR3 is TGTGCCAGCAGCCCTCTGGGGGGAGGGACAGATACGCAGTATTTT.

The chain carries TRBV4-2 and TRBJ2-1, with D hard to call. Trimming pared 1 base from V and 1 base from J, leaving 20 bases between. Per germline, CDR1 LGHNA and CDR2 YNFKEQ. The CDR3 has 19 residues. CDR3 sequence (DNA): TGTGCCAGCAGCCAAGGCACCTCGCAGTATGCCCCTTCCTACAATGAGCAGTTCTTC. The encoded protein is CASSQGTSQYAPSYNEQFF.

This chain joins TRBV27 and TRBJ1-2, with D perhaps TRBD1 (6 bases). The ends were cut back, 3 bases at V and 6 bases at J, with 14 bases in the middle. CDR3 length equals 14 residues. Germline values: CDR1 MNHEY, CDR2 SMNVEV (reference sequence). CDR3 loop: CASSFIGGLDGYTF. The CDR3 bases are TGTGCCAGCAGTTTCATCGGGGGGCTGGATGGCTACACCTTC.

The rearrangement joins TRBV5-1 to TRBJ1-1; the D is unclear. The V end was cut by 1 base, the J end by 11 bases, with 18 bases between. CDR1 SGHRS and CDR2 YFSETQ come from the germline V gene. The CDR3 runs to 14 residues. In DNA form, the CDR3 reads TGCGCCAGCAGCTTGACGGCCAGACCTATGGGGGCTTTCTTT. Its translation is CASSLTARPMGAFF. The variable domain in full, with the rest retrieved from reference TRBV5-1 and TRBJ1-1, is KAGVTQTPRYLIKTRGQQVTLSCSPISGHRSVSWYQQTPGQGLQFLFEYFSETQRNKGNFPGRFSGRQFSNSRSEMNVSTLELGDSALYLCASSLTARPMGAFFGQGTRLTVV.

CDR3 sequence reads: CASSRPGEAEAFF. CDR3 nucleotide sequence: TGTGCCAGCAGTCGTCCGGGGGAGGCTGAAGCTTTCTTT. The V and J genes are TRBV27 and TRBJ1-1, with D possibly TRBD1 on 5 matching bases. Germline V gene lookup returns CDR1 MNHEY and CDR2 SMNVEV (reference sequence). The CDR3 covers 13 residues. Trimming took off 5 bases at V and 6 bases at J, with 13 bases between the two ends.

The sample holds a few counts of this clone. The rearrangement joins TRBV6-6 to TRBJ2-2; D is unresolved. The germline V gene has CDR1 MNHNY and CDR2 SVGAGI (reference sequence). This CDR3 is built from 12 residues. V lost 2 bases and J lost 9, with 7 bases in between. CDR3 nucleotides: TGTGCCAGCAGTTACGGACGAAGGGAGCTGTTTTTT. It specifies CASSYGRRELFF.

The rearrangement links TRBV28 to TRBJ2-7, with 9 bases fitting TRBD1. CDR1 MDHEN and CDR2 SYDVKM come from the germline V gene. This CDR3 has 13 amino acids. V lost 4 bases to trimming and J lost 9 bases; unmatched junction nucleotides: 7. Here the CDR3 reads CASSSGTGFAQYF. For the CDR3, the DNA is TGTGCCAGCAGTTCCGGGACAGGGTTCGCGCAGTACTTC.

The sample holds one count of this clone. The CDR3 reads CASSPRRMNTEAFF. CDR3 bases: TGTGCCAGCAGCCCGCGCCGCATGAACACTGAAGCTTTCTTT. V is TRBV7-8 and J is TRBJ1-1; D unresolved. Trimming stripped 5 bases from V and 0 bases from J, with 10 bases between. The CDR3 sequence is 14 residues long. Looked up from germline, CDR1 is SGHVS and CDR2 is FQNEAQ. Drawing the rest from reference TRBV7-8 and TRBJ1-1, the complete variable domain is GAGVSQSPRYKVAKRGQDVALRCDPISGHVSLFWYQQALGQGPEFLTYFQNEAQLDKSGLPSDRFFAERPEGSVSTLKIQRTQQEDSAVYLCASSPRRMNTEAFFGQGTRLTVV.

V gene TRBV9 combines with J gene TRBJ2-1; D is unresolved. The CDR3 spans 15 residues. V dropped 4 bases and J dropped 2 bases, with 13 bases sitting between them. CDR1 is SGDLS and CDR2 is YYNGEE in the germline V gene. The CDR3 loop reads CASSPLYPAYNEQFF. CDR3 coding DNA: TGTGCCAGCAGCCCCCTTTATCCAGCCTACAATGAGCAGTTCTTC.

This chain connects TRBV14 to TRBJ2-7; D gene unclear. The CDR3 length is 18 residues. V was clipped by 0 bases and J by 0 bases, with 18 bases between them. The germline V gene has CDR1 SGHDN and CDR2 FVKESK. The CDR3 DNA reads TGTGCCAGCAGCCAAGATCCTCGCGATTGGGAAGGCTCCTACGAGCAGTACTTC. Translation gives CASSQDPRDWEGSYEQYF.

The DNA for the CDR3 is TGCAGCGTGTACGGGACCTTCACCTACAATGAGCAGTTCTTC. Its translation is CSVYGTFTYNEQFF. This rearrangement joins TRBV29-1 to TRBJ2-1; D is possibly TRBD1 or TRBD2 (5 bases each). The CDR3 runs 14 residues. With 6 bases removed from V and 2 bases from J, the gap between germline ends came to 14 bases. CDR1 SQVTM and CDR2 ANQGSEA come from the germline V gene.

This sequence joins TRBV28 and TRBJ1-2; 7 nucleotides line up with TRBD1. The CDR3 runs 13 residues. V shed 4 bases, J shed 7 bases, and the junction held 6 bases outside the gene matches. Germline CDR1 and CDR2: MDHEN and SYDVKM. CDR3 coding DNA: TGTGCCAGCAGTTCTGGACAGGTTCGTGGCTACACCTTC. It encodes CASSSGQVRGYTF.

The rearrangement uses TRBV11-1 and TRBJ2-7, with 7 bases matching TRBD1. The CDR3 is 14 amino acids. With V trimmed by 3 bases and J by 4 bases, 6 bases remained unmatched. Per the germline V gene, CDR1 is SGHAT and CDR2 is FQDESV (reference sequence). For the CDR3, the DNA is TGTGCCAGCAGCTTTGGGACAGAGACTTACGAGCAGTACTTC. This sequence encodes CASSFGTETYEQYF.

The chain is built from TRBV19 and TRBJ1-5; no definite D call. From germline, CDR1 is LNHDA and CDR2 SQIVND (reference sequence). This CDR3 region has 15 residues. Trimming took off 2 bases at V and 2 bases at J, with 10 bases between the two ends. The CDR3 loop reads CASSIRSRGNQPQHF. DNA for the CDR3: TGTGCCAGTAGTATACGGTCCCGTGGCAATCAGCCCCAGCATTTT.

The chain is built from TRBV25-1 and TRBJ2-5; 8 positions match TRBD1. With 3 bases clipped from V and 2 bases from J, the junction kept 2 bases outside the gene matches. The CDR3 is 14 amino acids. Per the germline V gene, CDR1 is MGHDK and CDR2 is SYGVNS. The chain's CDR3 is CASSDGQGQETQYF. The CDR3 bases are TGTGCCAGCAGTGACGGACAGGGACAAGAGACCCAGTACTTC.

The sample holds a few counts of this clone. The chain recombines TRBV7-2 with TRBJ1-1; D is unclear. Trimming took off 2 bases at V and 11 bases at J, with 12 bases between the two ends. Germline V lookup: CDR1 SGHTA, CDR2 FQGNSA. The CDR3 extends over 12 amino acids. This chain's CDR3 is CASSLQSFGAFF. Written as DNA, the CDR3 is TGTGCCAGCAGCTTACAGAGTTTTGGGGCTTTCTTT.

This chain links TRBV7-2 with TRBJ2-2, with D uncertain. CDR3 size: 13 residues. Trimming shortened V by 3 bases and J by 3 bases, and 5 bases separated the two germline ends. Germline-derived CDR1 and CDR2 are SGHTA and FQGNSA. CDR3 sequence (DNA): TGTGCCAGCAGCTTTCAGTACACCGGGGAGCTGTTTTTT. It yields the protein CASSFQYTGELFF.

The chain combines TRBV7-9 with TRBJ2-1; possible D gene TRBD2, 6 bases. Per the germline V gene, CDR1 is SEHNR and CDR2 is FQNEAQ (reference sequence). CDR3 length equals 15 residues. V lost 4 bases to trimming and J lost 7 bases, with 17 bases between them. CDR3 protein: CASSSRSRGINEQFF. The CDR3 nucleotides are TGTGCCAGCAGCTCCCGATCGCGGGGAATAAATGAGCAGTTCTTC.

The V and J genes are TRBV2 and TRBJ1-5; no definite D call. Germline assignment: CDR1 SNHLY and CDR2 FYNNEI. Between the trimmed V and J ends, which lost 7 bases and 0 bases, there was a span of 16 bases. The CDR3 loop spans 16 amino acids. In nucleotides, the CDR3 is TGTGCCAGCAACTTAGGCGGAGGGAATAGCAATCAGCCCCAGCATTTT. Translating it yields CASNLGGGNSNQPQHF.

In its sample, this clone was seen once. This rearrangement joins TRBV5-6 to TRBJ1-4; 9 bases map to TRBD1. V lost 7 bases to trimming and J lost 7 bases; unmatched junction nucleotides: 11. This CDR3 comprises 15 residues. Per the germline V gene, CDR1 is SGHDT and CDR2 is YYEEEE. Written as DNA, the CDR3 is TGTGCCAGCCGACAAACCGGGACAGGGACTGAAAAACTGTTTTTT. It codes for CASRQTGTGTEKLFF.

The chain is built from TRBV19 and TRBJ2-7; TRBD2 aligns across 8 bases. V lost 6 bases, J lost 2 bases, and 3 bases stayed unmatched. Looked up from germline, CDR1 is LNHDA and CDR2 is SQIVND (reference sequence). The CDR3 extends over 13 amino acids. The DNA for the CDR3 is TGTGCCAGTAGGCTTAGCGGGGCCTACGAGCAGTACTTC. Encoded protein: CASRLSGAYEQYF. Based on the CDR3 plus reference TRBV19 and TRBJ2-7, the full variable domain is DGGITQSPKYLFRKEGQNVTLSCEQNLNHDAMYWYRQDPGQGLRLIYYSQIVNDFQKGDIAEGYSVSREKKESFPLTVTSAQKNPTAFYLCASRLSGAYEQYFGPGTRLTVT.